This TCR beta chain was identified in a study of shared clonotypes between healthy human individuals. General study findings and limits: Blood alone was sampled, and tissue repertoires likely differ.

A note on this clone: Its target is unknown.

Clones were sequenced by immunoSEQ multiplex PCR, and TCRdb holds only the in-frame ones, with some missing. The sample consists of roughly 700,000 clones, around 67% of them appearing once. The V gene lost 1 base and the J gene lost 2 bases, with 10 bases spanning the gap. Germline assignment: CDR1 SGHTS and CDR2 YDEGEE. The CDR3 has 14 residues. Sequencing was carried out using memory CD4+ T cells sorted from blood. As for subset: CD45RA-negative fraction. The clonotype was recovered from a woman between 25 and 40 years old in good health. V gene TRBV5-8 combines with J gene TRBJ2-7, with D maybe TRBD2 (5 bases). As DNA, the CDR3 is TGTGCCAGCAGCTTGTTCCGGGAAACCTACGAGCAGTACTTC. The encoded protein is CASSLFRETYEQYF.